This TCR beta chain originates from a study of regulatory T cells in long-lasting Graves disease. Overall study results and limits: Samples came from peripheral blood alone, without thyroid tissue.

There are a few counts of this clonotype. Its antigen is unidentified. Indicated time point: newly diagnosed GD, antithyroid drugs for less than 3 months. There was RNA extracted from PBMCs, and the TCR library was made from it. Blood from the periphery, 8 to 9.5 milliliters in all, was drawn into EDTA tubes. According to the study, TCR beta libraries were built with iRepertoire HTBI primers and CDR3-region Arm-PCR. TCRdb reprocessed the multiplex PCR reads with MiXCR, giving one entry per CDR3 protein. The table includes hundreds of thousands of distinct CDR3 sequences, approximately 12% detected once. CDR3 length equals 14 residues. Germline-derived CDR1 and CDR2 are GTSNPN and SVGIG (reference sequence). Trimming took off 0 bases at V and 2 bases at J, with 11 bases between the two ends. These data also featured in a second study, about T cells in Graves' hyperthyroidism and ophthalmopathy. That study adds: Pregnant or lactating patients were excluded, as were those with uncontrolled infection or other autoimmune disease. Used for diagnoses were clinical symptoms, serum thyroxine and TRAb, thyroid ultrasound and orbital computed tomography.

This clonotype was obtained from a man between 25 and 39 years old with Graves disease. This sequence joins TRBV30 and TRBJ2-7, with D uncertain. The starting material was peripheral blood mononuclear cells (PBMCs), obtained at new diagnosis, from a patient treated with antithyroid drugs. In nucleotides, the CDR3 is TGTGCCTGGAGTGTACGGCTTTTAGCCTACGAGCAGTACTTC. Translating it yields CAWSVRLLAYEQYF.